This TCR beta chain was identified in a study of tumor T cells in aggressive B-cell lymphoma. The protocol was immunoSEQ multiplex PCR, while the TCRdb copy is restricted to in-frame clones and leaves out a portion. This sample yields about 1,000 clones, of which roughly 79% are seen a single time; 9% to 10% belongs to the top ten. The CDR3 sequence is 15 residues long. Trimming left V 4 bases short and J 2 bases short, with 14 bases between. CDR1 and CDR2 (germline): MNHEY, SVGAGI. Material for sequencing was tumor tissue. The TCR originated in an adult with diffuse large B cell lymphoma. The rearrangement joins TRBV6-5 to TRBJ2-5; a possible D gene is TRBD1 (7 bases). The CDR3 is CASSFAGQIQETQYF. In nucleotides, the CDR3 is TGTGCCAGCAGTTTCGCGGGACAGATACAAGAGACCCAGTACTTC.